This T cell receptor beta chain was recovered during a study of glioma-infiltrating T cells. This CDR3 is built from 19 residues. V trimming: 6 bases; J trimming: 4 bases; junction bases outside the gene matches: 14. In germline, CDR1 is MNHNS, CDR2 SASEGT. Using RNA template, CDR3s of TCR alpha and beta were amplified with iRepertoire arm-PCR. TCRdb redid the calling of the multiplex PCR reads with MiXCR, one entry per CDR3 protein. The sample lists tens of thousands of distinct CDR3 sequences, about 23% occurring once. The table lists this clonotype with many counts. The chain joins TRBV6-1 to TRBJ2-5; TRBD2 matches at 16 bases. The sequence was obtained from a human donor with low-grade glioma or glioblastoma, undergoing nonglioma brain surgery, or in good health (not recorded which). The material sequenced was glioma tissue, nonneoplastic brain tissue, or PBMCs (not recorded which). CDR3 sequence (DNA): TGTGCCAGCAGAGAACACCCGGGACTAGCGGGGGGGCGAGGAGAGACCCAGTACTTC. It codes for CASREHPGLAGGRGETQYF.